One sample yielded the 26 T cell receptor beta chains listed below, sequenced in a study of blood T cells in healthy people across ages. Together with a sample-barcoded 5' primer, a J-beta primer mix was included in a second PCR lasting about 7 to 11 cycles. MiXCR was run by TCRdb on the 5' RACE reads, yielding one entry per CDR3 protein. The table lists around 1.5 million distinct CDR3 sequences, around two fifths of them singletons. Sequenced sample: blood. The source is a woman between 18 and 29 years old in good health.

The CDR3 DNA is TGTGCCAGCACCCGTTTTGGGGGAGAGAGCTATGGCTACACCTTC. Its translation is CASTRFGGESYGYTF. The gene calls are TRBV12-3 or TRBV12-4 and TRBJ1-2; D might be TRBD1 (5 bases). The CDR3 spans 15 residues. The ends were cut back, 7 bases at V and 4 bases at J, with 19 bases in the middle.

The rearrangement joins TRBV21-1 to TRBJ2-4. Matching the DNA end better, TRBJ2-7 makes the J call doubtful. TRBV21-1 is a pseudogene locus. The CDR3 has 12 residues. DNA of the CDR3: TGTGCCAGCAGCAAACGTGGCTGCGAGCAGTACTTC. Protein: CASSKRGCEQYF.

The gene calls are TRBV28 and TRBJ2-7; either TRBD1 or TRBD2 may fit D (5 bases each). The V end was cut by 5 bases, the J end by 0 bases, with 17 bases between. This CDR3 comprises 16 residues. The germline V gene has CDR1 MDHEN and CDR2 SYDVKM. DNA of the CDR3: TGTGCCAGCAGTACGCCTCCGGGACCGTCCTCCTACGAGCAGTACTTC. It codes for CASSTPPGPSSYEQYF.

V usage is TRBV6-1 and J usage is TRBJ2-1, with 8 nucleotides matching TRBD2. J was trimmed by 7 bases and V by 7 bases; bases with no gene match: 12. The germline V gene has CDR1 MNHNS and CDR2 SASEGT. The CDR3 extends over 15 amino acids. This chain's CDR3 is CASKAGTGGYNEQFF. The CDR3, as DNA: TGTGCCAGCAAGGCAGGAACGGGGGGGTATAATGAGCAGTTCTTC.

The chain uses TRBV30 and TRBJ2-3; 13 bases are a match to TRBD2. Losses at the gene ends were 1 base for V and 1 base for J; bases not matched to a gene: 2. Germline loops: CDR1 GTSNPN, CDR2 SVGIG (reference sequence). The CDR3 sequence is 16 residues long. Here the CDR3 reads CAWSGLAGGRTDTQYF. The DNA for the CDR3 is TGTGCCTGGAGTGGACTAGCGGGGGGTCGCACAGATACGCAGTATTTT.

CDR3 loop: CASSRVDFKETQYF. For the CDR3, the DNA is TGTGCCAGCAGTCGGGTAGATTTTAAAGAGACCCAGTACTTC. The chain carries TRBV7-6 and TRBJ2-5; D unclear. The germline V gene has CDR1 SGHVS and CDR2 FNYEAQ. Trimming removed 6 bases at V and 3 bases at J, with 14 bases between. This CDR3 region has 14 residues.

The chain recombines TRBV3-1 with TRBJ2-3, with D maybe TRBD2 (7 bases). Trimming removed 2 bases from V and 4 bases from J, with 16 bases in between. Germline V gene lookup returns CDR1 LGHDT and CDR2 YNNKEL (reference sequence). The CDR3 spans 16 residues. Written as DNA, the CDR3 is TGTGCCAGCAGCCAACGAGGTGGGGGGGCATCAGATACGCAGTATTTT. It codes for CASSQRGGGASDTQYF.

This clonotype was picked up many times. V is TRBV14 and J is TRBJ2-7, with D possibly matching TRBD1 (6 bases). V lost 3 bases, J lost 0 bases, and 15 bases lay in between. The CDR3 runs 16 residues. Looked up from germline, CDR1 is SGHDN and CDR2 is FVKESK. DNA for the CDR3: TGTGCCAGCAGCCAGGTTCAGGGGTTTAGCTCCTACGAGCAGTACTTC. Amino acids: CASSQVQGFSSYEQYF.

This clonotype came up many times. The gene calls are TRBV7-2 and TRBJ2-1, with D hard to call. The CDR3 is 12 amino acids. The germline CDR1 and CDR2 sequences are SGHTA and FQGNSA. V was cut by 1 base and J by 7 bases, with 5 bases left in between. DNA of the CDR3: TGTGCCAGCAGCTTAGTCTGGAATGAGCAGTTCTTC. Its translation: CASSLVWNEQFF.

J is TRBJ2-3 and V is TRBV12-3 or TRBV12-4; 9 nucleotides line up with TRBD2. This CDR3 region has 16 residues. Trimming took 5 bases from V and 2 from J; bases not matched to a gene: 8. CDR3 residues: CASSPPSGKVTDTQYF. CDR3 DNA: TGTGCCAGCAGTCCACCTAGCGGGAAGGTCACAGATACGCAGTATTTT.

As DNA, the CDR3 is TGCAGTGCTATAGCGTCGGGGGGCCGCAATGAGCAGTTCTTC. Translated, it gives CSAIASGGRNEQFF. The rearrangement uses TRBV20-1 and TRBJ2-1; D is possibly TRBD2 (7 bases). Trimming took 4 bases from V and 6 from J, leaving 16 bases between them. Per germline, CDR1 DFQATT and CDR2 SNEGSKA (reference sequence). The CDR3 totals 14 residues.

This clonotype was seen many times. V gene TRBV5-1 combines with J gene TRBJ2-7; D is ambiguous. Looked up from germline, CDR1 is SGHRS and CDR2 is YFSETQ. The CDR3 runs to 12 residues. V shed 4 bases and J shed 9 bases, with 14 bases lying between them. For the CDR3, the DNA is TGCGCCAGCAGCCTGGAGAGGCTACCGCAGTACTTC. It specifies CASSLERLPQYF.

The chain combines TRBV14 with TRBJ2-7; unclear D gene. Trimming took off 0 bases at V and 2 bases at J, with 11 bases between the two ends. Germline assignment: CDR1 SGHDN and CDR2 FVKESK. The CDR3 runs to 15 residues. The CDR3 region has the DNA TGTGCCAGCAGCCAAGATCGAAGGCAGGCCTACGAGCAGTACTTC. This translates into CASSQDRRQAYEQYF.

The gene calls are TRBV3-1 and TRBJ2-3, with TRBD2 as a possible D gene (5 bases). Trimming removed 0 bases at V and 3 bases at J, with 13 bases between. CDR3 size: 16 residues. Germline-derived CDR1 and CDR2 are LGHDT and YNNKEL (reference sequence). CDR3 amino acids: CASSQEVGSVTDTQYF. Here the CDR3 DNA reads TGTGCCAGCAGCCAAGAAGTAGGGAGCGTGACAGATACGCAGTATTTT.

The genes are TRBV12-3 or TRBV12-4 and TRBJ1-2, with TRBD1 matching over 8 bases. CDR3 length: 15 residues. Trimming took 5 bases from V and 4 from J; bases not matched to a gene: 9. The CDR3: CASSGRQGKGYGYTF. The CDR3 DNA reads as TGTGCCAGCAGTGGTCGACAGGGGAAGGGCTATGGCTACACCTTC.

The chain couples TRBV10-3 to TRBJ1-1; 8 nucleotides agree with TRBD1. Germline assignment: CDR1 ENHRY and CDR2 SYGVKD. The length of the CDR3 is 15 residues. The ends lost 5 bases at V and 6 bases at J; junction bases unmatched: 11. Here the CDR3 DNA reads TGTGCCATCAGTAACTCCGGGACAGGACCCTCTGAAGCTTTCTTT. Translation: CAISNSGTGPSEAFF.

This clonotype was seen only a few times. J is TRBJ2-1 and V is TRBV4-1; D call uncertain. The germline V gene has CDR1 MGHRA and CDR2 YSYEKL. V lost 0 bases, J lost 0 bases, and 9 bases lay in between. The CDR3 runs to 16 residues. CDR3 region: CASSQETQSSYNEQFF. CDR3 sequence (DNA): TGCGCCAGCAGCCAAGAGACCCAGAGCTCCTACAATGAGCAGTTCTTC.

The rearrangement links TRBV14 to TRBJ2-5; D remains ambiguous. V lost 5 bases and J lost 0, with 10 bases in between. The CDR3 runs to 14 residues. Germline loops: CDR1 SGHDN, CDR2 FVKESK. In DNA, the CDR3 is TGTGCCAGCAGCGAGAACTCGTACCAAGAGACCCAGTACTTC. This codes for CASSENSYQETQYF.

The chain combines TRBV12-3 or TRBV12-4 with TRBJ2-2; weak D call: TRBD1 (5 bases). CDR3 length equals 15 residues. V lost 0 bases and J 9 bases, leaving 14 bases between the germline ends. The CDR3 spells CASSLAEGAPRELFF. DNA of the CDR3: TGTGCCAGCAGTTTAGCAGAAGGGGCGCCCCGGGAGCTGTTTTTT.

The J gene is TRBJ1-1, the V gene TRBV20-1; the D is unclear. Trimming left V 3 bases short and J 2 bases short, with 7 bases between. CDR1 is DFQATT, CDR2 SNEGSKA, per germline (reference sequence). The CDR3 contains 12 residues. As DNA, the CDR3 is TGCAGTGCTAGGCCCAGAAACACTGAAGCTTTCTTT. Translation gives CSARPRNTEAFF.

The gene calls are TRBV28 and TRBJ2-3; D tentatively reads TRBD1 or TRBD2 (6 bases each). The V gene's germline CDR1 is MDHEN and CDR2 SYDVKM. The V and J ends lost 2 bases and 8 bases respectively, with 14 bases between them. The CDR3 spans 14 residues. CDR3 protein: CASSLRGPLGTQYF. The CDR3 DNA follows: TGTGCCAGCAGTTTACGGGGGCCCCTTGGTACGCAGTATTTT.

The rearrangement uses TRBV7-3 and TRBJ2-5; 13 bases agree with TRBD2. With 2 bases clipped from V and 3 bases from J, the junction kept 3 bases outside the gene matches. The CDR3 is 16 amino acids. CDR1 is SGHTA and CDR2 is FQGTGA in the germline V gene. As DNA, the CDR3 is TGTGCCAGCAGCTTAGGGACTAGCGGGGCGGAAGAGACCCAGTACTTC. Translating it yields CASSLGTSGAEETQYF.

This clonotype appeared a few times. Given a much more abundant clone one base away, this may be a read error. The chain uses TRBV4-1 and TRBJ2-5; D assignment may be TRBD1 or TRBD2 (5 bases each). The CDR3 contains 11 residues. Germline V gene data show CDR1 as MGHRA and CDR2 as YSYEKL. V dropped 1 base and J dropped 9 bases, with 6 bases sitting between them. CDR3 in DNA: TGCGCCAGCAGCCAAGGGGGGTCCCAGTACTTC. Residues: CASSQGGSQYF.

The V and J genes are TRBV11-2 and TRBJ2-5; the D is unclear. The DNA matches TRBJ2-1 better at its end, which makes the J call doubtful. Per germline, CDR1 SGHAT and CDR2 FQNNGV. The CDR3 covers 15 residues. DNA for the CDR3: TGTGCCAGCAGCTTAAGGCAAGCCCCACAAGAGACCCAGTTCTTC. Residues: CASSLRQAPQETQFF.

This sequence joins TRBV2 and TRBJ2-1; TRBD1 is a possible D gene (6 bases). In germline, CDR1 is SNHLY, CDR2 FYNNEI. The CDR3 is 14 amino acids. Trimming left V 6 bases short and J 5 bases short, with 14 bases between. In DNA, the CDR3 is TGTGCCAGCAGACGAAGGGACACCAACAATGAGCAGTTCTTC. It translates to CASRRRDTNNEQFF.

The chain combines TRBV3-1 with TRBJ1-2, with TRBD1 matching over 9 bases. Germline V lookup: CDR1 LGHDT, CDR2 YNNKEL (reference sequence). Trimming cost V 6 bases and J 7 bases; bases outside gene matches: 12. This CDR3 has 15 residues. The CDR3 spells CASSPGTGFSSGYTF. The CDR3 DNA sequence: TGTGCCAGCAGTCCCGGGACAGGGTTTTCCTCTGGCTACACCTTC.